The sequence of this T cell receptor (beta chain) was determined in a study of T cells after yellow fever vaccination. The study's findings and limits: Clones from primary vaccination mostly reappeared after the booster (about 97% CD4, approximately 91% CD8). Abundant clonotypes (contaminants from the bulk population) could be present in FACS-sorted repertoires.

The sample holds many counts of this clonotype. What it recognizes is unknown. TCRdb independently ran MiXCR on the 5' RACE reads; one entry per CDR3 protein. The sample has about 350,000 distinct CDR3 sequences, approximately 8% seen once. The V end was cut by 2 bases, the J end by 6 bases, with 9 bases between. The CDR3 loop spans 13 amino acids. Germline values: CDR1 SEHNR, CDR2 FQNEAQ (reference sequence). Sequencing was performed on PBMCs, taken roughly seven weeks after the first yellow fever vaccination. J is TRBJ2-3 and V is TRBV7-9; possible D gene TRBD1, 5 bases. This receptor was taken from a man younger than 30 who received the YFV17D yellow fever vaccine. For the CDR3, the DNA is TGTGCCAGCAGCTTACAGGGCCCGGATACGCAGTATTTT. Its translation: CASSLQGPDTQYF.